These 20 T cell receptor beta chains originate from one sample sequenced in a study of early T cells in non-severe SARS-CoV-2 infection. TCRdb reprocessed the 5' RACE reads with MiXCR, giving one entry per CDR3 protein. This sample carries roughly 53,000 distinct CDR3 sequences, around 8.6% of them seen once, and the ten largest clones take under 4.5%. This specimen was whole blood, taken at baseline. These receptor sequences come from an adult who was a healthcare worker with PCR-confirmed SARS-CoV-2 infection or an uninfected control (not recorded which).

This clonotype was found many times. The J gene is TRBJ1-1, the V gene TRBV5-1; possibly TRBD1 for D (6 bases). The CDR3 loop spans 14 amino acids. CDR1 and CDR2 from the germline V gene are SGHRS and YFSETQ. Trimming cost V 4 bases and J 4 bases, with 14 bases left between them. CDR3 bases: TGCGCCAGCAGCAGTGGACAGCCGCGCACTGAAGCTTTCTTT. Amino acids: CASSSGQPRTEAFF.

As regards this clonotype: An end of the junction differs from the germline gene, which may be a read error. The chain links TRBV20-1 to TRBJ2-7; 8 nucleotides agree with TRBD1. The germline V gene encodes CDR1 DFQATT and CDR2 SNEGSKA (reference sequence). This CDR3 has 12 residues. The CDR3 spells CSAPGTGTGQCF. The CDR3 coding sequence is TGCAGTGCGCCCGGGACAGGAACCGGACAGTGCTTC.

This clonotype was detected only a few times. CDR3 region: CASSPPLAGQETQYF. The DNA for the CDR3 is TGCGCCAGCAGCCCTCCCCTAGCGGGGCAAGAGACCCAGTACTTC. V is TRBV5-1 and J is TRBJ2-5; 9 nucleotides line up with TRBD2. CDR3 length: 15 residues. V shed 4 bases and J 2 bases; nucleotides not matched to a gene: 6. From germline, CDR1 is SGHRS and CDR2 YFSETQ.

This chain links TRBV27 with TRBJ2-7; 7 nucleotides align to TRBD1. This CDR3 is built from 16 residues. The V gene's germline CDR1 is MNHEY and CDR2 SMNVEV (reference sequence). Losses at the gene ends were 2 bases for V and 1 base for J; bases not matched to a gene: 8. CDR3: CASSLNKWGQSYEQYF. The DNA for the CDR3 is TGTGCCAGCAGTTTAAACAAGTGGGGACAGTCCTACGAGCAGTACTTC.

In this sample, this clonotype turned up many times. The chain couples TRBV21-1 to TRBJ2-1; no check of the table's D call, TRBD2, against the DNA was made. TRBV21-1 is shown as a pseudogene. CDR3 length: 13 residues. CDR3 residues: CASPGLAIGEQFF. CDR3 bases: TGTGCCAGCCCGGGACTAGCTATAGGTGAGCAGTTCTTC.

The genes are TRBV5-1 and TRBJ1-6; D might be TRBD1 (5 bases). The CDR3 is 16 amino acids. Germline V lookup: CDR1 SGHRS, CDR2 YFSETQ. Trimming removed 0 bases from V and 5 bases from J, with 12 bases in between. The CDR3 reads CASSLGSGPNNSPLHF. The CDR3, as DNA: TGCGCCAGCAGCTTGGGGTCGGGACCGAATAATTCACCCCTCCACTTT. The complete variable domain, with remaining parts taken from reference TRBV5-1 and TRBJ1-6, reads KAGVTQTPRYLIKTRGQQVTLSCSPISGHRSVSWYQQTPGQGLQFLFEYFSETQRNKGNFPGRFSGRQFSNSRSEMNVSTLELGDSALYLCASSLGSGPNNSPLHFGNGTRLTVT.

This clonotype was observed at least ten times. The genes are TRBV20-1 and TRBJ2-3; 14 nucleotides line up with TRBD2. With 1 base clipped from V and 5 bases from J, the junction kept 5 bases outside the gene matches. Germline values: CDR1 DFQATT, CDR2 SNEGSKA (reference sequence). This CDR3 is 16 amino acids long. CDR3 nucleotides: TGCAGTGCTAGAGCGGGACTAGCGGGAGTAGGAGATACGCAGTATTTT. Amino acids: CSARAGLAGVGDTQYF.

V usage is TRBV5-1 and J usage is TRBJ1-2, with D maybe TRBD1 (5 bases). The ends were cut back, 4 bases at V and 4 bases at J, with 8 bases in the middle. Germline CDR1 reads SGHRS; CDR2 reads YFSETQ. CDR3 length: 12 residues. CDR3 protein: CASSPDTYGYTF. The DNA for the CDR3 is TGCGCCAGCAGCCCGGACACCTATGGCTACACCTTC.

This clonotype was picked up many times. The chain has TRBV24-1 and TRBJ1-2, with a possible D match to TRBD1 (6 bases). Trimming took 3 bases from V and 4 from J, leaving 14 bases between them. CDR1 and CDR2 from the germline V gene are KGHDR and SFDVKD. The CDR3 is 15 residues long. The CDR3 sequence: CATSDTQGYLYGYTF. CDR3 in DNA: TGTGCCACCAGTGATACCCAGGGGTACCTCTATGGCTACACCTTC.

As for this clonotype: A read error is possible here, since a much larger clone lies one base away. This chain joins TRBV3-1 and TRBJ2-2, with TRBD2 identical over 8 bases. Germline CDR1 is LGHDT and CDR2 is YNNKEL (reference sequence). The CDR3 loop spans 15 amino acids. In DNA form, the CDR3 reads TGTGCCAGCAGCCACTCAGCGGGAGCGACCGGGGAGCTGTCTTTT. This gives the protein CASSHSAGATGELSF.

The gene calls are TRBV14 and TRBJ2-1; D ambiguous. CDR1 is SGHDN and CDR2 is FVKESK in the germline V gene. The CDR3 extends over 17 amino acids. The germline V and J ends were trimmed by 0 bases and 3 bases, with 15 bases remaining between them. DNA for the CDR3: TGTGCCAGCAGCCAAGAGGGTGAGGTCAGAATCTACAATGAGCAGTTCTTC. This encodes CASSQEGEVRIYNEQFF.

This sequence joins TRBV19 and TRBJ2-1; 8 positions match TRBD2. The junction had 5 bases not matched to a gene; V was cut back by 4 bases and J by 3 bases. Per the germline V gene, CDR1 is LNHDA and CDR2 is SQIVND (reference sequence). The CDR3 is made up of 15 amino acids. For the CDR3, the DNA is TGTGCCAGTAGTAGAACTAGCGGACTCTACAATGAGCAGTTCTTC. Protein product: CASSRTSGLYNEQFF. The full variable domain, its missing parts supplied by reference TRBV19 and TRBJ2-1, is DGGITQSPKYLFRKEGQNVTLSCEQNLNHDAMYWYRQDPGQGLRLIYYSQIVNDFQKGDIAEGYSVSREKKESFPLTVTSAQKNPTAFYLCASSRTSGLYNEQFFGPGTRLTVL.

The chain couples TRBV11-2 to TRBJ2-2; D is perhaps TRBD1 (5 bases). V lost 0 bases, J lost 6 bases, and 8 bases lay in between. Germline lookup yields CDR1 SGHAT and CDR2 FQNNGV. The length of the CDR3 is 14 residues. CDR3 loop: CASSLDRGSGELFF. CDR3 nucleotide sequence: TGTGCCAGCAGCTTAGATAGGGGATCCGGGGAGCTGTTTTTT.

The rearrangement joins TRBV2 to TRBJ1-2, with D maybe TRBD1 (5 bases). Between the trimmed V and J ends, which lost 7 bases and 0 bases, there was a span of 12 bases. This CDR3 has 14 amino acids. Germline CDR1 is SNHLY and CDR2 is FYNNEI. This CDR3 reads CASIIDSANYGYTF. For the CDR3, the DNA is TGTGCCAGCATTATAGACAGCGCTAACTATGGCTACACCTTC.

This clonotype occurred many times. The chain links TRBV12-3 or TRBV12-4 to TRBJ2-1, with 8 bases matching TRBD2. V dropped 6 bases and J dropped 6; count of bases not matched to a gene: 7. This CDR3 spans 14 amino acids. Here the CDR3 reads CASSWTSLGNEQFF. The CDR3 region has the DNA TGTGCCAGCAGCTGGACTAGCTTGGGCAATGAGCAGTTCTTC.

The chain uses TRBV20-1 and TRBJ2-7, with 11 bases aligning to TRBD2. J gave up 2 bases and V 0 bases, and 6 bases lay outside the gene matches. The CDR3 sequence is 16 residues long. Germline V lookup: CDR1 DFQATT, CDR2 SNEGSKA (reference sequence). The CDR3 is CSARDELAGATYEQYF. As DNA, the CDR3 is TGCAGTGCTAGAGATGAACTAGCGGGGGCCACCTACGAGCAGTACTTC.

This clonotype was seen only a few times. This chain uses TRBV15 with TRBJ2-1, with 10 bases matching TRBD2. Germline CDR1 and CDR2: LNHNV and YYDKDF (reference sequence). The CDR3 covers 15 residues. V dropped 0 bases and J dropped 7; count of bases not matched to a gene: 3. CDR3 in DNA: TGTGCCACCAGCAGAGATCTAGCGGGAGCGAATGAGCAGTTCTTC. Its translation is CATSRDLAGANEQFF.

This clonotype has just a few counts. This chain uses TRBV21-1 with TRBJ2-1; the table's D call TRBD2 went unverified against the DNA. TRBV21-1 is recorded as a pseudogene. The CDR3 covers 17 residues. The CDR3 nucleotides read TGTGCCAGCAGCAAAGAGGACAGGCTAGCGGGGAACAATGAGCAGTTCTTC. This sequence encodes CASSKEDRLAGNNEQFF.

The chain uses TRBV29-1 and TRBJ2-7; tentatively, D is TRBD2 (6 bases). Germline V gene sequence: CDR1 SQVTM, CDR2 ANQGSEA. Trimming removed 3 bases from V and 6 bases from J, with 9 bases in between. The CDR3 is 11 amino acids. The CDR3 nucleotides are TGCAGCGTTGAGGAGGGGATCGAGCAGTACTTC. It encodes CSVEEGIEQYF.

This clonotype showed up just a few times. The rearrangement links TRBV9 to TRBJ2-2; a weak D match, TRBD2 (5 bases). The CDR3 spans 13 residues. From germline, CDR1 is SGDLS and CDR2 YYNGEE. V dropped 0 bases and J dropped 7 bases, with 7 bases sitting between them. The chain's CDR3 is CASSVGAGGELFF. DNA of the CDR3: TGTGCCAGCAGCGTAGGGGCGGGCGGGGAGCTGTTTTTT.